This T cell receptor (beta chain) was captured by sequencing in a study of shared clonotypes between healthy human individuals. Using immunoSEQ multiplex PCR, the repertoire was profiled, and TCRdb retains in-frame clones only, with some absent. The data show 1.4 million or so clones, around 98.5% seen once. The CDR3 extends over 16 amino acids. V lost 1 base, J lost 2 bases, and 13 bases lay in between. Germline lookup yields CDR1 SGHDT and CDR2 YYEEEE. The TCR originated in a young man in good health. The sequenced material came from naive CD4+ T cells sorted from blood. The subset: CD45RA+ positively selected. This chain connects TRBV5-6 to TRBJ1-5; a weak D match, TRBD1 (5 bases). For the CDR3, the DNA is TGTGCCAGCAGCTTGCTTGGAGGGGAGGGCAATCAGCCCCAGCATTTT. Encoded protein: CASSLLGGEGNQPQHF.